This is a list of T cell receptor beta chains from one sample in a study of control samples from healthy donors and cancer patients. Using immunoSEQ multiplex PCR, the repertoire was profiled, and TCRdb retains in-frame clones only, with some absent. This sample has roughly 60,000 clones; around 94% occur once, and the top ten carry about 4%. The sample taken for sequencing was blood. The receptors originated from a man under 40 in good health. CDR3s include the opening cysteine and the closing phenylalanine or tryptophan. Each record gives: D gene, J gene, V gene, clone size, CDR3 DNA, CDR3 protein. A D gene is named only where the DNA matches it firmly. Rows give clone size only sometimes, using once, few, many, or a class for an expanded clone.

-,TRBJ2-5,TRBV28,-,TGTGCCAGCAGTTTACCGGGCAACCAAGAGACCCAGTACTTC,CASSLPGNQETQYF
-,TRBJ1-6,TRBV24-1,-,TGTGCCACCAGTGGCTGGGTTTTATCTAAGCCTCTGCAGCTGTGCTCCTATAATTCACCCCTCCACTTT,CATSGWVLSKPLQLCSYNSPLHF
-,TRBJ1-2,TRBV5-1,-,TGCGCCAGCAGCTTAACAGACAGTGGCTACACCTTC,CASSLTDSGYTF
TRBD1,TRBJ1-2,TRBV5-4,-,TGTGCCAGCAGCCCGGACAGGAACTATGGCTACACCTTC,CASSPDRNYGYTF
-,TRBJ2-5,TRBV3-1/TRBV3-2,-,TGTGCCAGCAGCCAAGAATTATTGGGGGGAGTCGGGAAGACCCAGTACTTC,CASSQELLGGVGKTQYF
TRBD1,TRBJ2-3,TRBV30,-,TGTGCCTGGAAACAGGGGGCCGGGACAGATACGCAGTATTTT,CAWKQGAGTDTQYF
TRBD1,TRBJ1-5,TRBV7-9,-,TGTGCCAGCAGCCAGGGACAGGCGCGCGCCCAGCATTTT,CASSQGQARAQHF
TRBD2,TRBJ2-3,TRBV4-2,-,TGTGCCAGCAGCCAAGATCGCGGGGGGGCAGATACGCAGTATTTT,CASSQDRGGADTQYF
-,TRBJ2-7,TRBV12-3/TRBV12-4,-,TGTGCCAGCAGCCCCGACAGCTACGAGCAGTACTTC,CASSPDSYEQYF
-,TRBJ1-1,TRBV13,-,TGTGCCAGCAGTCCCCGAGGGACGGAGGCAGAAGCTTTCTTT,CASSPRGTEAEAFF
-,TRBJ1-5,TRBV5-6,-,TGTGCCAGCAGATACGACAGGTTATATAGCAATCAGCCCCAGCATTTT,CASRYDRLYSNQPQHF
-,TRBJ2-1,TRBV4-3,once,TGCGCCAGCAGCCAAGAACGGACAGAAGACAATGAGCAGTTCTTC,CASSQERTEDNEQFF
-,TRBJ2-7,TRBV30,-,TGTGCCTGGAGTGTAGATTCGGCAGGGGCCTACGAGCAGTACTTC,CAWSVDSAGAYEQYF
TRBD1,TRBJ2-2,TRBV4-1,-,TGCGCCAGCAGCCAAGTTCAGGGGACAGTCACCGGGGAGCTGTTTTTT,CASSQVQGTVTGELFF
-,TRBJ1-1,TRBV27,-,TGTGCCAGCAGTTTATCACTCAACATGAACACTGAAGCTTTCTTT,CASSLSLNMNTEAFF
-,TRBJ2-2,TRBV3-1/TRBV3-2,-,TGTGCCAGCACCTGGTCGCCCAGGACCGGGGAGCTGTTTTTT,CASTWSPRTGELFF
-,TRBJ2-1,TRBV6-5,-,TGTGCCAGCACCCCCCCGGGGACTGTACATGTTGAGCAGTTCTTC,CASTPPGTVHVEQFF
-,TRBJ2-1,TRBV11-3,-,TGTGCCAGCAGCTTAGTTAGCGGTACCTACAATGAGCAGTTCTTC,CASSLVSGTYNEQFF
-,TRBJ2-5,TRBV5-1,-,TGCGCCAGCACCCTGGCTAAGCGAAACCAAGAGACCCAGTACTTC,CASTLAKRNQETQYF
-,TRBJ2-7,TRBV18,-,TGTGCCAGCTCACCACCGTTTGGAACGCCCTGGGACTACGAGCAGTACTTC,CASSPPFGTPWDYEQYF
-,TRBJ2-5,TRBV6-5,-,TGTGCCAGTCATAAACACGGCCAAGGAGAGACCCAGTACTTC,CASHKHGQGETQYF
-,TRBJ1-1,TRBV19,-,TGTGCCAGTAGTTCCGTGACAGGAGCCAACACTGAAGCTTTCTTT,CASSSVTGANTEAFF
-,TRBJ1-6,TRBV9,few,TGTGCCAGCAGCGTAGACCAGATATCACCCCTCCACTTT,CASSVDQISPLHF
TRBD1,TRBJ1-5,TRBV12-3/TRBV12-4,-,TGTGCCAGCAGTACAGGGGGCAGCCAGCCCCAGCATTTT,CASSTGGSQPQHF
-,TRBJ2-1,TRBV9,-,TGTGCCAGCAGCGTAGGAGCGGCACCCTACAATGAGCAGTTCTTC,CASSVGAAPYNEQFF
-,TRBJ1-1,TRBV28,-,TGTGCCAGCAGGAGCAGGGCTTTGATGAACACTGAAGCTTTCTTT,CASRSRALMNTEAFF
-,TRBJ1-3,TRBV2,-,TGTGCCAGCAGGGGAGTAAACTCTGGAAACACCATATATTTT,CASRGVNSGNTIYF
TRBD1,TRBJ2-2,TRBV4-1,-,TGCGCCAGCAGCCCGGACAGGGGACTGAACACCGGGGAGCTGTTTTTT,CASSPDRGLNTGELFF
-,TRBJ1-2,TRBV19,-,TGTGCCAGTAAGGACCAGGGGCTGGGCTATGGCTACACCTTC,CASKDQGLGYGYTF
TRBD1,TRBJ2-5,TRBV7-9,-,TGTGCCAGCACCCTTGGGGACAGGGGGCATCGGGAGACCCAGTACTTC,CASTLGDRGHRETQYF
-,TRBJ2-2,TRBV19,-,TGTGCCAGTACTCCTTTGGGACGGACGAACACCGGGGAGCTGTTTTTT,CASTPLGRTNTGELFF
-,TRBJ2-2,TRBV30,-,TGTGCCTGGACTAACACCGGGGAGCTGTTTTTT,CAWTNTGELFF
TRBD1,TRBJ2-7,TRBV6-2/TRBV6-3,few,TGTGCCAGCAGTAGCCCGGGGCAGGGGGCCTACGAGCAGTACTTC,CASSSPGQGAYEQYF
-,TRBJ2-5,TRBV10-3,-,TGTGCCGCCCGAGGCGAAGCAACTCAAGAGACCCAGTACTTC,CAARGEATQETQYF
-,TRBJ2-5,TRBV19,-,TGTGCCAGTAGTATCCGTGGAGAAGAGACCCAGTACTTC,CASSIRGEETQYF
-,TRBJ2-2,TRBV28,once,TGTGCCAGCAGCTACAGGTCGGCGAACACCGGGGAGCTGTTTTTT,CASSYRSANTGELFF
TRBD2,TRBJ2-1,TRBV7-8,-,TGTGCCAGCAGCCTCCTAGCGGGGGGGGCAATGGATGAGCAGTTCTTC,CASSLLAGGAMDEQFF
-,TRBJ1-5,TRBV28,-,TGTGCCAGCAGGGAGAAGGGTGGCAATCAGCCCCAGCATTTT,CASREKGGNQPQHF
-,TRBJ1-1,TRBV24-1,-,TGTGCCACCAGTGATACAAACCAGAACACTGAAGCTTTCTTT,CATSDTNQNTEAFF